These 11 T cell receptor beta chains share one sample of origin, sequenced in a study of OX40 agonist ivuxolimab in advanced cancers. The method was the immunoSEQ multiplex PCR assay. Entries here come from immuneACCESS through TCRdb and include only in-frame sequences with V and J called. Some clones fail to appear in such tables; in the studies checked, an unresolved V gene covers under half of the shortfall, and the cause of the remainder is unknown. This sample gives roughly 80,000 clones in total; approximately 91% of them show up just once. Roughly 0.72% of the sample lies in the top ten. This sample comprised CD4+ or CD8+ T cells sorted from blood, obtained in a trial of the OX40 agonist ivuxolimab. Receptor source: an adult with an advanced solid tumor such as melanoma, head and neck, liver or kidney cancer.

The chain carries TRBV13 and TRBJ2-7, with TRBD1 identical over 7 bases. Germline values: CDR1 PRHDT, CDR2 FYEKMQ (reference sequence). This CDR3 comprises 16 residues. V shed 7 bases, J shed 0 bases, and the junction held 12 bases outside the gene matches. The CDR3 sequence is CASTAEGALGSYEQYF. The CDR3 coding sequence is TGTGCCAGCACGGCAGAGGGGGCGCTGGGCTCCTACGAGCAGTACTTC.

The V and J genes are TRBV7-2 and TRBJ2-5; D ambiguous. V lost 4 bases, J lost 4 bases, and 16 bases lay in between. CDR1 is SGHTA, CDR2 FQGNSA, per germline. The CDR3 has 15 residues. CDR3 nucleotides: TGTGCCAGCAGCTACGGACCCGCCGCCGGAGAGACCCAGTACTTC. Its translation: CASSYGPAAGETQYF.

V gene TRBV7-8 combines with J gene TRBJ2-7; 14 nucleotides line up with TRBD2. The CDR3 extends over 17 amino acids. With V trimmed by 4 bases and J by 5 bases, 10 bases remained unmatched. Germline-derived CDR1 and CDR2 are SGHVS and FQNEAQ. CDR3 residues: CASSSLGTSGSIHEQYF. The CDR3 coding sequence is TGTGCCAGCAGCTCGCTTGGGACTAGCGGGAGTATACACGAGCAGTACTTC.

This clone appeared once. The V call is TRBV5-1, the J call TRBJ2-3; 9 bases line up with TRBD1. The CDR3 is made up of 14 amino acids. CDR1 and CDR2 (germline): SGHRS, YFSETQ. The J segment lost 1 base and the V segment lost 9 bases, leaving 6 bases of the junction unmatched. This chain's CDR3 is CATGDRAGTDTQYF. CDR3 coding DNA: TGCGCCACCGGGGACAGGGCCGGCACAGATACGCAGTATTTT.

The V call is TRBV7-2, the J call TRBJ2-1; 13 nucleotides align to TRBD2. The germline gives CDR1 SGHTA, CDR2 FQGNSA. The CDR3 has 18 residues. V gave up 1 base and J gave up 3 bases; unmatched junction bases: 6. The CDR3 sequence is CASSLVLGLAGNYNEQFF. The CDR3, as DNA: TGTGCCAGCAGCTTAGTTTTGGGACTAGCGGGGAACTACAATGAGCAGTTCTTC. The full variable domain, its missing parts supplied by reference TRBV7-2 and TRBJ2-1, is GAGVSQSPSNKVTEKGKDVELRCDPISGHTALYWYRQSLGQGLEFLIYFQGNSAPDKSGLPSDRFSAERTGGSVSTLTIQRTQQEDSAVYLCASSLVLGLAGNYNEQFFGPGTRLTVL.

This chain joins TRBV5-6 and TRBJ2-7; 11 bases are shared with TRBD2. The CDR3 sequence is 19 residues long. Trimming at V came to 0 bases and at J to 2 bases, leaving 13 bases not matched to a gene. Germline-derived CDR1 and CDR2 are SGHDT and YYEEEE. The CDR3 reads CASSLEFPLAGANTYEQYF. The CDR3 DNA follows: TGTGCCAGCAGCTTGGAGTTTCCACTAGCGGGAGCAAATACCTACGAGCAGTACTTC.

This chain connects TRBV18 to TRBJ1-3, with 7 nucleotides matching TRBD1. The CDR3 length is 14 residues. V gave up 6 bases and J gave up 4 bases; unmatched junction bases: 6. Germline CDR1 KGHSH, CDR2 LQKENI. CDR3 nucleotides: TGTGCCAGCTCCGCCGGGACAGCAGGAAACACCATATATTTT. Protein product: CASSAGTAGNTIYF.

This clone appeared a single time. The chain has TRBV6-5 and TRBJ2-7, with D unresolved. Germline CDR1 and CDR2: MNHEY and SVGAGI. With 6 bases removed from V and 7 bases from J, the gap between germline ends came to 19 bases. The CDR3 contains 14 residues. CDR3 bases: TGTGCCAGCAGGCCCCCACTTTTTTCCCTGGAGCAGTACTTC. Protein sequence: CASRPPLFSLEQYF.

The chain combines TRBV7-9 with TRBJ1-4; tentative D call: TRBD1 (5 bases). Germline CDR1 is SEHNR and CDR2 is FQNEAQ (reference sequence). The CDR3 runs to 16 residues. V was shortened by 0 bases and J by 8 bases, with 16 bases between the two germline ends. CDR3 in amino acids: CASSLARQGGREKLFF. CDR3 DNA sequence: TGTGCCAGCAGCTTAGCGCGCCAGGGTGGAAGGGAAAAACTGTTTTTT.

This chain connects TRBV7-2 to TRBJ2-3; D may be TRBD2 (6 bases). This CDR3 comprises 14 residues. Per the germline V gene, CDR1 is SGHTA and CDR2 is FQGNSA. Between the trimmed V and J ends, which lost 6 bases and 4 bases, there was a span of 14 bases. Written as DNA, the CDR3 is TGTGCCAGCAGGCAAATTGGGGAGGCAGATACGCAGTATTTT. Its protein is CASRQIGEADTQYF.

CDR3 protein: CASSYSFSRETQYF. Here the CDR3 DNA reads TGTGCCAGCAGTTACTCGTTTAGCCGGGAGACCCAGTACTTC. The rearrangement links TRBV6-6 to TRBJ2-5; D not resolved. The CDR3 is 14 amino acids. V gave up 0 bases and J gave up 5 bases, with 10 bases separating them. Germline V gene data show CDR1 as MNHNY and CDR2 as SVGAGI (reference sequence).